Listed here are 30 T cell receptor beta chains from one sample, sequenced in a study of blood T cell repertoires in COVID-19. The protocol was immunoSEQ multiplex PCR, while the TCRdb copy is restricted to in-frame clones and leaves out a portion. The sample has under 95,000 clones, over 75% seen once; the top ten hold more than 9.5%. The sequenced material came from peripheral blood. The source of these receptors is a man aged 45-65 years with acute or convalescent COVID-19.

V usage is TRBV28 and J usage is TRBJ1-6; 8 bases are shared with TRBD1. CDR1 is MDHEN, CDR2 SYDVKM, per germline. The CDR3 is 15 residues long. J was trimmed by 10 bases and V by 4 bases; bases with no gene match: 9. This CDR3 is CASSYSRGQGSPLHF. As DNA, the CDR3 is TGTGCCAGCAGTTATTCCAGGGGGCAGGGCTCACCCCTCCACTTT.

V is TRBV28 and J is TRBJ2-7; 7 bases align to TRBD1. Germline loops: CDR1 MDHEN, CDR2 SYDVKM. The V and J ends lost 6 bases and 1 base, in that order; junction bases with no gene match: 18. This CDR3 comprises 18 residues. The CDR3 region has the DNA TGTGCCAGCAGCCGCCCCCGGGACAGAGGGTTGAGGTCCTACGAGCAGTACTTC. Translation gives CASSRPRDRGLRSYEQYF.

The chain carries TRBV7-6 and TRBJ2-7; 9 nucleotides match TRBD1. This CDR3 region has 13 residues. J was trimmed by 5 bases and V by 5 bases; bases with no gene match: 4. CDR1 is SGHVS, CDR2 FNYEAQ, per germline. The DNA for the CDR3 is TGTGCCAGCAGCACTCGGGACAGGGACGAGCAGTACTTC. Translated, it gives CASSTRDRDEQYF. The full variable domain, with the rest looked up from reference TRBV7-6 and TRBJ2-7, is GAGVSQSPRYKVTKRGQDVALRCDPISGHVSLYWYRQALGQGPEFLTYFNYEAQQDKSGLPNDRFSAERPEGSISTLTIQRTEQRDSAMYRCASSTRDRDEQYFGPGTRLTVT.

The count of this clone is one. This sequence joins TRBV7-2 and TRBJ1-6; maybe TRBD1 (5 bases). V lost 7 bases and J lost 8, with 18 bases in between. The CDR3 is 15 amino acids. Germline V gene data show CDR1 as SGHTA and CDR2 as FQGNSA. CDR3 amino acids: CASTLGAGVDSPLHF. CDR3 coding DNA: TGTGCCAGCACCCTAGGGGCAGGAGTAGATTCACCCCTCCACTTT.

This chain links TRBV5-4 with TRBJ1-1, with D maybe TRBD1 (6 bases). Germline-derived CDR1 and CDR2 are SGHNT and YYREEE (reference sequence). CDR3 length: 14 amino acids. Trimming took 3 bases from V and 1 from J, leaving 10 bases between them. The CDR3 is CASSSGTKNTEAFF. The CDR3 nucleotides read TGTGCCAGCAGCTCAGGGACAAAGAACACTGAAGCTTTCTTT.

The chain uses TRBV25-1 and TRBJ1-6; TRBD1 aligns across 8 bases. V lost 4 bases to trimming and J lost 9 bases; unmatched junction nucleotides: 5. Germline CDR1 is MGHDK and CDR2 is SYGVNS. The CDR3 has 14 residues. This CDR3 reads CASSATGVSSPLHF. The CDR3 DNA sequence: TGTGCCAGCAGTGCGACAGGGGTCAGTTCACCCCTCCACTTT.

The gene calls are TRBV6-6 and TRBJ1-1; tentatively, D is TRBD1 (6 bases). Germline V gives CDR1 MNHNY, CDR2 SVGAGI (reference sequence). The ends were cut back, 7 bases at V and 1 base at J, with 13 bases in the middle. CDR3 length: 14 amino acids. CDR3 residues: CASKQGKENTEAFF. As DNA, the CDR3 is TGTGCCAGCAAACAGGGTAAGGAGAACACTGAAGCTTTCTTT.

The chain employs TRBV11-2 and TRBJ2-7; a weak D match, TRBD1 (5 bases). Germline V CDR1 and CDR2: SGHAT, FQNNGV. The CDR3 contains 15 residues. V lost 8 bases and J lost 2, with 19 bases in between. The CDR3 sequence is CASRPRAGSPYEQYF. The CDR3 DNA sequence: TGTGCCAGCCGCCCTAGGGCAGGGTCCCCCTACGAGCAGTACTTC. The complete variable domain, with remaining parts taken from reference TRBV11-2 and TRBJ2-7, reads EAGVAQSPRYKIIEKRQSVAFWCNPISGHATLYWYQQILGQGPKLLIQFQNNGVVDDSQLPKDRFSAERLKGVDSTLKIQPAKLEDSAVYLCASRPRAGSPYEQYFGPGTRLTVT.

The chain combines TRBV27 with TRBJ2-2; tentatively, D is TRBD2 (6 bases). The germline V gene encodes CDR1 MNHEY and CDR2 SMNVEV (reference sequence). This CDR3 comprises 16 residues. V was cut by 6 bases and J by 3 bases, with 17 bases left in between. The CDR3 loop is CASSLGPGGYTGELFF. The CDR3, as DNA: TGTGCCAGCAGCCTAGGCCCCGGGGGATACACCGGGGAGCTGTTTTTT.

The chain couples TRBV6-5 to TRBJ2-7; 10 positions agree with TRBD2. Trimming at V came to 4 bases and at J to 2 bases, leaving 2 bases not matched to a gene. Germline V lookup: CDR1 MNHEY, CDR2 SVGAGI. The CDR3 runs to 14 residues. The chain's CDR3 is CASSFTSGTYEQYF. The CDR3 nucleotides are TGTGCCAGCAGTTTTACTAGCGGGACCTACGAGCAGTACTTC.

The chain couples TRBV5-1 to TRBJ2-4; weak D call: TRBD1 (5 bases). The germline CDR1 and CDR2 sequences are SGHRS and YFSETQ. This CDR3 has 15 amino acids. Trimming stripped 0 bases from V and 8 bases from J, with 15 bases between. For the CDR3, the DNA is TGCGCCAGCAGCTTGGGAAGGGGTGATGGGGACATTCAGTACTTC. It encodes CASSLGRGDGDIQYF.

The rearrangement joins TRBV28 to TRBJ2-1; 8 bases agree with TRBD1. The CDR3 is made up of 15 amino acids. Germline V lookup: CDR1 MDHEN, CDR2 SYDVKM. The J segment lost 2 bases and the V segment lost 6 bases, leaving 6 bases of the junction unmatched. As DNA, the CDR3 is TGTGCCAGCAGGCAAGGACAGGGTGCCTACAATGAGCAGTTCTTC. Translating gives CASRQGQGAYNEQFF.

V and J are TRBV5-1 and TRBJ2-1, with 11 bases that match TRBD2. Germline CDR1 and CDR2: SGHRS and YFSETQ. V trimming: 0 bases; J trimming: 9 bases; junction bases outside the gene matches: 5. The CDR3 sequence is 15 residues long. The CDR3 nucleotides read TGCGCCAGCAGCTTGGATAGCGGGGGGGCATCTGAGCAGTTCTTC. Protein sequence: CASSLDSGGASEQFF.

The genes are TRBV11-3 and TRBJ2-1, with 9 bases that match TRBD1. Germline CDR1 SGHNT, CDR2 YENEEA. Trimming cost V 0 bases and J 5 bases; bases outside gene matches: 8. This CDR3 region has 17 residues. The DNA of the CDR3 is TGTGCCAGCAGCTTAGAGCGTTGGGACAGGGACCACAATGAGCAGTTCTTC. Encoded protein: CASSLERWDRDHNEQFF.

The chain employs TRBV4-3 and TRBJ1-4, with TRBD1 identical over 7 bases. J lost 0 bases, V lost 1 base, and 8 bases had no gene match. The CDR3 covers 18 residues. CDR1 and CDR2 from the germline V gene are LGHNA and YSLEER. This CDR3 is CASSQGAPGQTTNEKLFF. DNA for the CDR3: TGCGCCAGCAGCCAAGGAGCCCCGGGACAGACAACTAATGAAAAACTGTTTTTT.

This chain joins TRBV6-5 and TRBJ1-4; D is unresolved. Per the germline V gene, CDR1 is MNHEY and CDR2 is SVGAGI. The V end was cut by 6 bases, the J end by 6 bases, with 8 bases between. This CDR3 comprises 12 residues. CDR3 sequence: CASRSPYEKLFF. DNA of the CDR3: TGTGCCAGCAGGAGCCCCTATGAAAAACTGTTTTTT.

The rearrangement uses TRBV7-6 and TRBJ1-5; D not certain. V lost 2 bases and J lost 0, with 8 bases in between. The CDR3 is made up of 15 amino acids. The germline V gene encodes CDR1 SGHVS and CDR2 FNYEAQ. This chain's CDR3 is CASSLNPDSNQPQHF. The DNA for the CDR3 is TGTGCCAGCAGCTTAAATCCAGATAGCAATCAGCCCCAGCATTTT.

The rearrangement uses TRBV2 and TRBJ2-3; maybe TRBD1 (6 bases). CDR1 and CDR2 (germline): SNHLY, FYNNEI. V lost 2 bases, J lost 3 bases, and 15 bases lay in between. CDR3 length: 16 amino acids. This CDR3 is CASSEYGRQGTDTQYF. CDR3 sequence (DNA): TGTGCCAGCAGTGAATACGGTCGGCAGGGGACAGATACGCAGTATTTT.

V is TRBV7-2 and J is TRBJ2-2; a weak D match, TRBD2 (5 bases). V lost 4 bases, J lost 7 bases, and 10 bases lay in between. The CDR3 runs to 13 residues. Germline V lookup: CDR1 SGHTA, CDR2 FQGNSA. The CDR3 loop is CASSSDWNGELFF. CDR3 DNA: TGTGCCAGCAGCTCGGACTGGAACGGGGAGCTGTTTTTT.

As regards this clone: Compared with germline, one end of the junction differs, possibly owing to a read error. The chain joins TRBV3-1 (or the pseudogene TRBV3-2) to TRBJ2-3; TRBD2 agrees at 9 bases. Looked up from germline, CDR1 is LGHDT and CDR2 is YNNKEL (reference sequence). The CDR3 spans 15 residues. This CDR3 is CASSHVSGSTDTQYF. Here the CDR3 DNA reads TGTGCCAGCAGCCATGTTAGCGGGAGCACAGATACGCAATATTTT.

This chain connects TRBV5-1 to TRBJ2-6; 10 nucleotides match TRBD1. This CDR3 is built from 17 residues. Germline V lookup: CDR1 SGHRS, CDR2 YFSETQ. The V segment lost 2 bases and the J segment 3 bases; nucleotides outside the gene matches: 5. Here the CDR3 DNA reads TGCGCCAGCAGCTTTCGGACAGGGGGAGGTGGGGCCAACGTCCTGACTTTC. As protein: CASSFRTGGGGANVLTF.

The V and J genes are TRBV5-1 and TRBJ1-2, with D possibly being TRBD1 (6 bases). V dropped 1 base and J dropped 0 bases, with 7 bases sitting between them. This CDR3 is 14 amino acids long. The germline gives CDR1 SGHRS, CDR2 YFSETQ. CDR3 bases: TGCGCCAGCAGCTTGAAGGGGGCTAACTATGGCTACACCTTC. Its protein product is CASSLKGANYGYTF.

The rearrangement links TRBV28 to TRBJ2-1, with 10 positions matching TRBD1. J gave up 7 bases and V 7 bases, and 7 bases lay outside the gene matches. Germline lookup yields CDR1 MDHEN and CDR2 SYDVKM. The CDR3 extends over 14 amino acids. In DNA form, the CDR3 reads TGTGCCAGCACCACGACAGGGGGCTCGAATGAGCAGTTCTTC. Protein sequence: CASTTTGGSNEQFF.

This chain joins TRBV5-1 and TRBJ2-2; 10 nucleotides match TRBD2. This CDR3 has 14 residues. With V trimmed by 6 bases and J by 4 bases, 3 bases remained unmatched. CDR1 SGHRS and CDR2 YFSETQ come from the germline V gene. The CDR3 is CASKVAGGTGELFF. The CDR3 DNA reads as TGCGCCAGCAAGGTAGCGGGAGGCACCGGGGAGCTGTTTTTT.

The rearrangement links TRBV28 to TRBJ1-5; 9 bases line up with TRBD1. J was trimmed by 4 bases and V by 8 bases; bases with no gene match: 6. CDR1 and CDR2 (germline): MDHEN, SYDVKM. This CDR3 is built from 14 residues. The CDR3 DNA reads TGTGCCAGCGATTGGGGACAGGGAAATCAGCCCCAGCATTTT. This codes for CASDWGQGNQPQHF.

In this sample, this clone turned up a few times. V gene TRBV5-6 combines with J gene TRBJ2-1, with D possibly matching TRBD1 (6 bases). Germline CDR1 is SGHDT and CDR2 is YYEEEE. Trimming cost V 3 bases and J 0 bases, with 13 bases left between them. This CDR3 region has 16 residues. The CDR3 bases are TGTGCCAGCAGCTCCGACAGGTCCAGCTCCTACAATGAGCAGTTCTTC. Its protein is CASSSDRSSSYNEQFF.

The chain is built from TRBV20-1 and TRBJ2-6, with D tentatively TRBD1 (5 bases). V was cut by 3 bases and J by 4 bases, with 10 bases left in between. Per germline, CDR1 DFQATT and CDR2 SNEGSKA (reference sequence). The CDR3 length is 14 residues. CDR3 loop: CSASPGIGANVLTF. CDR3 nucleotide sequence: TGCAGTGCTAGTCCAGGGATCGGGGCCAACGTCCTGACTTTC.

The chain uses TRBV19 and TRBJ1-2; 7 bases match TRBD1. V trimming: 6 bases; J trimming: 7 bases; junction bases outside the gene matches: 5. This CDR3 has 12 amino acids. CDR1 and CDR2 (germline): LNHDA, SQIVND (reference sequence). CDR3 DNA: TGTGCCAGTAGCAGACAGGGTCGTGGCTACACCTTC. Translating gives CASSRQGRGYTF.

A single count supports this clone. This chain connects TRBV15 to TRBJ2-1, with TRBD2 matching over 8 bases. Germline trimming cut 4 bases from V and 9 bases from J; bases unmatched to any gene: 8. The CDR3 is made up of 14 amino acids. Germline V gene data show CDR1 as LNHNV and CDR2 as YYDKDF (reference sequence). DNA of the CDR3: TGTGCCACCAGCACTAGGACTAGCAGCACTGAGCAGTTCTTC. Translation: CATSTRTSSTEQFF.

The V and J genes are TRBV3-1 (or the pseudogene TRBV3-2) and TRBJ2-7; D gene ambiguous. Trimming pared 0 bases from V and 12 bases from J, leaving 15 bases between. Germline-derived CDR1 and CDR2 are LGHDT and YNNKEL (reference sequence). CDR3 length: 13 residues. CDR3 nucleotides: TGTGCCAGCAGCCAAGATCTTTTGGGTACAGCGTACTTC. It encodes CASSQDLLGTAYF.